The 27 T cell receptor beta chains reported below all come from one sample, sequenced in a study of T cell responses to AZD1222 COVID-19 vaccine. The repertoire was sequenced with immunoSEQ multiplex PCR; TCRdb's copy has only in-frame clones and lacks some. The sample lists 100,000 to 150,000 clones; around 92% were seen once. The specimen was peripheral blood, collected 28 days after the second AZD1222 dose. These receptors all stem from an adult who received the AZD1222 COVID-19 vaccine.

The V call is TRBV28, the J call TRBJ1-3, with D unresolved. V dropped 10 bases and J dropped 0 bases, with 10 bases sitting between them. The CDR3 has 13 residues. Germline-derived CDR1 and CDR2 are MDHEN and SYDVKM. CDR3 loop: CATVVPSGNTIYF. CDR3 coding DNA: TGTGCCACCGTGGTCCCCTCTGGAAACACCATATATTTT. The entire variable domain, with the rest obtained from reference TRBV28 and TRBJ1-3, is as follows: DVKVTQSSRYLVKRTGEKVFLECVQDMDHENMFWYRQDPGLGLRLIYFSYDVKMKEKGDIPEGYSVSREKKERFSLILESASTNQTSMYLCATVVPSGNTIYFGEGSWLTVV.

The J gene is TRBJ1-1, the V gene TRBV28; TRBD1 might be the D (5 bases). The CDR3 is 15 residues long. Between the trimmed V and J ends, which lost 3 bases and 4 bases, there was a span of 15 bases. Germline assignment: CDR1 MDHEN and CDR2 SYDVKM. CDR3 DNA sequence: TGTGCCAGCAGTTTGGTTGAGGGGTCTGGCACTGAAGCTTTCTTT. Translated, it gives CASSLVEGSGTEAFF.

The gene calls are TRBV7-2 and TRBJ1-1; D is undetermined. This CDR3 spans 15 amino acids. CDR1 SGHTA and CDR2 FQGNSA come from the germline V gene. Trimming removed 5 bases from V and 4 bases from J, with 17 bases in between. The CDR3 protein is CASSQSAGGSTEAFF. CDR3 DNA sequence: TGTGCCAGCAGCCAATCTGCGGGCGGTAGCACTGAAGCTTTCTTT.

V and J are TRBV7-9 and TRBJ2-1; D remains unclear. From germline, CDR1 is SEHNR and CDR2 FQNEAQ (reference sequence). Deletions cut 2 bases from V and 8 bases from J, with 7 bases between. This CDR3 has 12 residues. The CDR3 is CASSLNLDEQFF. CDR3 sequence (DNA): TGTGCCAGCAGCTTAAATCTCGATGAGCAGTTCTTC.

This chain connects TRBV6-6 to TRBJ2-7; D tentatively fits TRBD1 or TRBD2 (5 bases each). Trimming removed 6 bases at V and 2 bases at J, with 14 bases between. Germline V CDR1 and CDR2: MNHNY, SVGAGI (reference sequence). This CDR3 is 14 amino acids long. The CDR3 loop reads CASRYGTAAYEQYF. CDR3 coding DNA: TGTGCCAGCAGGTACGGGACGGCGGCCTACGAGCAGTACTTC.

The chain couples TRBV29-1 to TRBJ2-2, with D perhaps TRBD1 (6 bases). This CDR3 is built from 13 residues. V was shortened by 7 bases and J by 5 bases, with 14 bases between the two germline ends. CDR1 is SQVTM, CDR2 ANQGSEA, per germline. This chain's CDR3 is CSASDRGTGELFF. In DNA, the CDR3 is TGCAGCGCCTCTGATAGGGGGACCGGGGAGCTGTTTTTT.

This clone appeared a few times. This sequence joins TRBV12-3 or TRBV12-4 and TRBJ1-5; D unresolved. Trimming stripped 5 bases from V and 5 bases from J, with 10 bases between. CDR3 length equals 13 residues. The CDR3 region has the DNA TGTGCCAGCAGTCAAGGACTTGATCAGCCCCAGCATTTT. Translated: CASSQGLDQPQHF.

The V gene is TRBV6-5, the J gene TRBJ2-1, with TRBD1 as a possible D gene (5 bases). The CDR3 extends over 15 amino acids. Between the trimmed V and J ends, which lost 5 bases and 6 bases, there was a span of 17 bases. Germline assignment: CDR1 MNHEY and CDR2 SVGAGI. The CDR3: CASSPRTISVNEQFF. The CDR3 DNA reads TGTGCCAGCAGTCCACGGACAATTTCGGTCAATGAGCAGTTCTTC.

The gene calls are TRBV19 and TRBJ2-5, with 7 bases aligning to TRBD1. V trimming: 3 bases; J trimming: 6 bases; junction bases outside the gene matches: 10. In germline, CDR1 is LNHDA, CDR2 SQIVND (reference sequence). The CDR3 is made up of 15 amino acids. The CDR3 loop reads CASSMGKGGAKTQYF. The CDR3 DNA follows: TGTGCCAGTAGTATGGGGAAAGGGGGCGCCAAGACCCAGTACTTC.

This rearrangement joins TRBV3-1 (or the pseudogene TRBV3-2) to TRBJ1-4, with a tentative D call TRBD1 (5 bases). Germline loops: CDR1 LGHDT, CDR2 YNNKEL (reference sequence). CDR3 length: 15 amino acids. Trimming cost V 6 bases and J 8 bases, with 19 bases left between them. CDR3 amino acids: CASSYIRDLGEKLFF. Here the CDR3 DNA reads TGTGCCAGCAGTTACATCCGGGACCTCGGAGAAAAACTGTTTTTT.

The chain couples TRBV13 to TRBJ1-5; D unclear. This CDR3 has 14 residues. Per the germline V gene, CDR1 is PRHDT and CDR2 is FYEKMQ (reference sequence). The V and J ends lost 2 bases and 4 bases respectively, with 9 bases between them. The CDR3 DNA follows: TGTGCCAGCAGCTTACGAGCTTTAAATCAGCCCCAGCATTTT. Protein: CASSLRALNQPQHF.

CDR3 residues: CASSLRQNTGELFF. For the CDR3, the DNA is TGTGCCAGCTCACTCCGACAGAACACCGGGGAGCTGTTTTTT. The rearrangement uses TRBV18 and TRBJ2-2, with D uncertain. V lost 4 bases, J lost 1 base, and 7 bases lay in between. Germline V gene lookup returns CDR1 KGHSH and CDR2 LQKENI. The length of the CDR3 is 14 residues.

This clone has only one observation. The chain joins TRBV5-1 to TRBJ2-3, with D unclear. Trimming stripped 2 bases from V and 4 bases from J, with 11 bases between. The CDR3 loop spans 14 amino acids. Germline values: CDR1 SGHRS, CDR2 YFSETQ. The CDR3 DNA reads TGCGCCAGCAGCTTCGGACCTAGTTCAGATACGCAGTATTTT. Its translation is CASSFGPSSDTQYF.

The gene calls are TRBV5-1 and TRBJ2-7; TRBD1 might be the D (6 bases). CDR3 length: 15 residues. The V and J ends lost 4 bases and 4 bases respectively, with 18 bases between them. Per the germline V gene, CDR1 is SGHRS and CDR2 is YFSETQ. CDR3 amino acids: CASSQGQISSYEQYF. In DNA, the CDR3 is TGCGCCAGCAGCCAAGGACAGATCAGTAGTTACGAGCAGTACTTC.

V and J are TRBV7-9 and TRBJ2-3; 8 bases match TRBD2. J was trimmed by 4 bases and V by 4 bases; bases with no gene match: 10. This CDR3 contains 16 residues. Per germline, CDR1 SEHNR and CDR2 FQNEAQ (reference sequence). The CDR3 sequence: CASSSLQREYADTQYF. DNA of the CDR3: TGTGCCAGCAGCTCCCTTCAGCGGGAGTATGCAGATACGCAGTATTTT.

This chain links TRBV21-1 with TRBJ2-7; TRBD2, the table's D call, lacks a check against the DNA. TRBV21-1 is classified as a pseudogene. CDR3 length equals 11 residues. This CDR3 is CASSRRYEQYF. The CDR3 nucleotides read TGTGCCAGCAGCAGGAGGTACGAGCAGTACTTC.

The chain has TRBV18 and TRBJ1-3, with a possible D match to TRBD1 (5 bases). The germline CDR1 and CDR2 sequences are KGHSH and LQKENI. The CDR3 spans 16 residues. V shed 3 bases and J shed 0 bases, with 12 bases lying between them. The CDR3 spells CASSPSWGVSGNTIYF. CDR3 bases: TGTGCCAGCTCACCCTCCTGGGGGGTCTCTGGAAACACCATATATTTT. Complete variable domain (other parts from reference TRBV18 and TRBJ1-3): NAGVMQNPRHLVRRRGQEARLRCSPMKGHSHVYWYRQLPEEGLKFMVYLQKENIIDESGMPKERFSAEFPKEGPSILRIQQVVRGDSAAYFCASSPSWGVSGNTIYFGEGSWLTVV.

The rearrangement uses TRBV28 and TRBJ1-5; 7 bases are shared with TRBD1. The length of the CDR3 is 14 residues. Trimming took 9 bases from V and 11 from J; bases not matched to a gene: 16. Looked up from germline, CDR1 is MDHEN and CDR2 is SYDVKM. CDR3: CASQGVLQAVAQHF. In DNA form, the CDR3 reads TGTGCCAGTCAGGGGGTACTTCAGGCGGTGGCCCAGCATTTT.

The chain combines TRBV6-2 or TRBV6-3 with TRBJ2-1; D gene uncertain. This CDR3 is built from 13 residues. The germline CDR1 and CDR2 sequences are MNHEY and SVGEGT. The V end was cut by 5 bases, the J end by 7 bases, with 12 bases between. The CDR3 region is CASSNYVGNEQFF. The CDR3 nucleotides read TGTGCCAGCAGTAACTACGTGGGGAATGAGCAGTTCTTC.

The gene calls are TRBV28 and TRBJ2-2; D not certain. With 6 bases removed from V and 8 bases from J, the gap between germline ends came to 10 bases. The CDR3 runs to 12 residues. Germline lookup yields CDR1 MDHEN and CDR2 SYDVKM. For the CDR3, the DNA is TGTGCCAGCAGGATTACACCGGGGGAGCTGTTTTTT. Translation gives CASRITPGELFF.

V usage is TRBV5-1 and J usage is TRBJ2-5, with D hard to call. CDR1 and CDR2 (germline): SGHRS, YFSETQ. Trimming removed 0 bases from V and 4 bases from J, with 7 bases in between. CDR3 length: 13 residues. CDR3 sequence: CASSLGLLETQYF. The CDR3 DNA reads TGCGCCAGCAGCTTGGGGCTACTAGAGACCCAGTACTTC.

This chain links TRBV12-2 with TRBJ1-2; TRBD1 is the table's D call, not checked against the DNA. TRBV12-2 is an annotated pseudogene. The CDR3 extends over 12 amino acids. The CDR3 nucleotides read TGTGCAAGTCGCCGCGAGGACAGGGCCGACACCTTC. Protein: CASRREDRADTF.

CDR3 DNA sequence: TGTGCCAGTAGTATGGGGGTGGTATGGACTGAAGCTTTCTTT. Protein sequence: CASSMGVVWTEAFF. The genes are TRBV19 and TRBJ1-1; TRBD1 is a possible D gene (5 bases). The CDR3 contains 14 residues. V lost 3 bases and J lost 5, with 13 bases in between. Per the germline V gene, CDR1 is LNHDA and CDR2 is SQIVND (reference sequence). Based on the CDR3 plus reference TRBV19 and TRBJ1-1, the full variable domain is DGGITQSPKYLFRKEGQNVTLSCEQNLNHDAMYWYRQDPGQGLRLIYYSQIVNDFQKGDIAEGYSVSREKKESFPLTVTSAQKNPTAFYLCASSMGVVWTEAFFGQGTRLTVV.

The V call is TRBV7-9, the J call TRBJ2-2; D unresolved. Germline-derived CDR1 and CDR2 are SEHNR and FQNEAQ (reference sequence). The CDR3 has 12 amino acids. V gave up 3 bases and J gave up 5 bases, with 4 bases separating them. For the CDR3, the DNA is TGTGCCAGCAGCTTTATTACCGGGGAGCTGTTTTTT. Translating it yields CASSFITGELFF.

The V and J genes are TRBV7-2 and TRBJ1-6, with D perhaps TRBD1 (5 bases). The CDR3 is made up of 14 amino acids. Trimming stripped 1 base from V and 10 bases from J, with 11 bases between. The germline CDR1 and CDR2 sequences are SGHTA and FQGNSA. The CDR3 is CASSLVPEGSPLHF. In DNA form, the CDR3 reads TGTGCCAGCAGCTTAGTCCCCGAGGGGTCACCCCTCCACTTT.

The V call is TRBV7-2, the J call TRBJ1-3, with D perhaps matching TRBD1 (6 bases). The CDR3 runs 14 residues. Germline values: CDR1 SGHTA, CDR2 FQGNSA. V was shortened by 1 base and J by 4 bases, with 8 bases between the two germline ends. CDR3 loop: CASSLGGGGNTIYF. The CDR3 nucleotides are TGTGCCAGCAGCTTAGGAGGGGGAGGAAACACCATATATTTT.

This clone was observed a single time. DNA of the CDR3: TGTGCTAGTGGTTTTTCTGAGGGTTCACCCCTCCACTTT. Its protein is CASGFSEGSPLHF. The chain joins TRBV12-5 to TRBJ1-6; D is unclear. The length of the CDR3 is 13 residues. Trimming took off 3 bases at V and 9 bases at J, with 9 bases between the two ends. The V gene's germline CDR1 is LGHNT and CDR2 FRNRAP.